Given below is one TCR beta chain in context. This clone was seen a single time. The clone's antigen remains unknown. Per-base quality was not reported, and no clone a single base away is much larger than it. The immunoSEQ Assay, a bias-controlled multiplex PCR, was used to amplify TCRbeta CDR3 regions from genomic DNA. Per the original workflow: Nucleated cell counts per sample were estimated from amplification of reference gene primers within the assay. To quantify the absolute abundance of each unique TCRbeta CDR3 rearrangement, sequence reads were collapsed and filtered. For each sample, productive Simpson clonality was calculated as the square root of Simpson's diversity index across productive rearrangements. The clones in this table, taken by TCRdb from immuneACCESS, are in-frame only. Not every clone is retained; where verified, under half of the shortfall comes from an unresolved V gene, and the cause of the rest is unknown. V, J and clone size are those of that table, while D and trimming were read from the DNA. Across this sample there are 90,000 to 100,000 clones, with about 85% seen only once. The top ten constitute more than 4.5% of the sample.

The collaborating institutions used their own protocols to collect whole blood in K2EDTA tubes. For TCRbeta analysis, collaborator samples were shipped as frozen whole blood, as isolated PBMCs, or as DNA extracted from either sample type. The source of the sample is a study of blood T cell repertoires in COVID-19 (dated by TCRdb to the early 2020s). Turning to the overall study: Samples from collaborators originated in the United States, Italy and Spain and spanned both the acute and convalescent phases of COVID-19. The repertoires were released in a freely available public database intended as a resource for research on the immune response to SARS-CoV-2. Subjects who had been exposed to COVID-19, were actively infected with it, or had recovered from it provided the deeply sampled blood TCRbeta repertoires that made up the dataset. Samples were obtained from the ongoing ImmuneRACE study (first 160 participants) and from over 1,000 subjects provided by 6 global collaborators. Sample metadata almost always included a de-identified subject ID, COVID-19 status, age in years and sex. Where available, HLA class I and class II types were taken from metadata supplied by the sample provider and were not determined by assay-based typing. The material from the prospective study consisted of cDNA or gDNA derived from T cells, B-cell-depleted T cells, or PBMCs.

Results the study describes overall, beyond this receptor: How much clinical and demographic metadata was included differed by source and by participant, and the metadata was provided uncurated.

The germline V gene yields MDHEN for CDR1 and SYDVKM for CDR2. V trim: 1 base; J trim: 8 bases; unmatched bases: 6. Including the terminal cysteine and phenylalanine, the CDR3 comprises 15 residues. The retained sequence is limited to the CDR3, 45 bases, with the frame set at the first base. The chain is assembled from TRBV28 and TRBJ1-4; 8 bases in between match TRBD1. The sequencing sample was made of peripheral blood. This TCR was sampled from a man between 65 and 85 years old with acute or convalescent COVID-19. This receptor has the CDR3 CASSLSRGLKEKLFF. The nucleotide sequence is TGTGCCAGCAGTTTATCCAGGGGGCTGAAAGAAAAACTGTTTTTT.